These 21 T cell receptor beta chains originate from one sample sequenced in a study of radiotherapy plus CTLA-4 blockade in lung cancer. The table came from immunoSEQ multiplex PCR; TCRdb's copy has only in-frame clones and leaves some out. The sample holds over 75,000 clones, about four fifths seen once. Material: peripheral blood, obtained from a patient treated with radiotherapy plus ipilimumab. The receptors come from a human donor with non-small cell lung cancer who had stable disease on radiotherapy plus ipilimumab.

This chain uses TRBV5-5 with TRBJ1-5; D unresolved. CDR1 and CDR2 from the germline V gene are SGHKS and YYEKEE (reference sequence). The CDR3 spans 13 residues. The V and J ends lost 2 bases and 3 bases respectively, with 6 bases between them. CDR3 in amino acids: CASSFFANQPQHF. CDR3 coding DNA: TGTGCCAGCAGCTTCTTCGCCAATCAGCCCCAGCATTTT.

This chain links TRBV7-7 with TRBJ2-5; 13 nucleotides align to TRBD2. J lost 3 bases, V lost 5 bases, and 9 bases had no gene match. CDR1 is SSHAT, CDR2 FNYEAQ, per germline (reference sequence). The CDR3 covers 17 residues. The CDR3: CASSQLAGGLLEETQYF. The CDR3, as DNA: TGTGCCAGCAGCCAACTAGCGGGGGGGCTCTTGGAAGAGACCCAGTACTTC.

This clone occurred once. J is TRBJ2-7 and V is TRBV18; D is unresolved. The CDR3 is made up of 13 amino acids. V lost 6 bases and J 0 bases, leaving 9 bases between the germline ends. Per the germline V gene, CDR1 is KGHSH and CDR2 is LQKENI. CDR3 protein: CASSQAISYEQYF. The CDR3 DNA reads TGTGCCAGCTCGCAGGCGATCTCCTACGAGCAGTACTTC.

The chain couples TRBV19 to TRBJ1-2; no definite D call. This CDR3 region has 13 residues. Germline V lookup: CDR1 LNHDA, CDR2 SQIVND (reference sequence). With 2 bases removed from V and 2 bases from J, the gap between germline ends came to 6 bases. The CDR3 protein is CASSITVNYGYTF. For the CDR3, the DNA is TGTGCCAGTAGTATAACGGTGAACTATGGCTACACCTTC.

The chain carries TRBV5-6 and TRBJ1-1, with D perhaps matching TRBD1 (5 bases). Trimming took 0 bases from V and 12 from J, leaving 12 bases between them. Germline V gene data show CDR1 as SGHDT and CDR2 as YYEEEE. The CDR3 covers 12 residues. Here the CDR3 reads CASSLAGGRTFF. The CDR3 bases are TGTGCCAGCAGCTTGGCTGGGGGGAGAACTTTCTTT.

This rearrangement joins TRBV6-6 to TRBJ1-4; possibly TRBD1 for D (5 bases). Trimming pared 4 bases from V and 8 bases from J, leaving 20 bases between. The CDR3 loop spans 16 amino acids. The V gene's germline CDR1 is MNHNY and CDR2 SVGAGI (reference sequence). This CDR3 is CASSWGPQGGGEKLFF. The CDR3 DNA is TGTGCCAGCAGTTGGGGACCTCAGGGTGGTGGGGAAAAACTGTTTTTT.

The chain combines TRBV28 with TRBJ1-6; the D is unclear. In germline, CDR1 is MDHEN, CDR2 SYDVKM. This CDR3 is built from 15 residues. V lost 2 bases and J lost 7, with 12 bases in between. CDR3 sequence reads: CASSLQRRKNSPLHF. Written as DNA, the CDR3 is TGTGCCAGCAGTTTACAACGGAGAAAGAATTCACCCCTCCACTTT. The full variable domain, completed using reference TRBV28 and TRBJ1-6, is DVKVTQSSRYLVKRTGEKVFLECVQDMDHENMFWYRQDPGLGLRLIYFSYDVKMKEKGDIPEGYSVSREKKERFSLILESASTNQTSMYLCASSLQRRKNSPLHFGNGTRLTVT.

This clone appeared a single time. The chain links TRBV18 to TRBJ2-7; TRBD2 is a possible D gene (6 bases). V lost 5 bases, J lost 2 bases, and 16 bases lay in between. CDR3 length equals 15 residues. In germline, CDR1 is KGHSH, CDR2 LQKENI. The CDR3 DNA follows: TGTGCCAGCTCATCCCCGGGGTGGGGGGCCTACGAGCAGTACTTC. Encoded protein: CASSSPGWGAYEQYF. Full variable domain (rest looked up from reference TRBV18 and TRBJ2-7): NAGVMQNPRHLVRRRGQEARLRCSPMKGHSHVYWYRQLPEEGLKFMVYLQKENIIDESGMPKERFSAEFPKEGPSILRIQQVVRGDSAAYFCASSSPGWGAYEQYFGPGTRLTVT.

J is TRBJ2-3 and V is TRBV7-3; D remains ambiguous. From germline, CDR1 is SGHTA and CDR2 FQGTGA. Trimming took off 5 bases at V and 0 bases at J, with 9 bases between the two ends. The CDR3 length is 14 residues. CDR3 loop: CASSPATSTDTQYF. CDR3 nucleotide sequence: TGTGCCAGCAGCCCAGCGACTAGCACAGATACGCAGTATTTT.

This chain links TRBV6-1 with TRBJ1-4; possibly TRBD1 for D (5 bases). The CDR3 spans 13 residues. V was cut by 9 bases and J by 0 bases, with 8 bases left in between. Germline V lookup: CDR1 MNHNS, CDR2 SASEGT. CDR3 amino acids: CASGQTTNEKLFF. The CDR3 bases are TGTGCCAGTGGACAAACAACTAATGAAAAACTGTTTTTT.

The V and J genes are TRBV29-1 and TRBJ1-1; D unclear. The germline V gene has CDR1 SQVTM and CDR2 ANQGSEA. This CDR3 comprises 12 residues. Trimming took off 4 bases at V and 7 bases at J, with 13 bases between the two ends. CDR3 protein: CSVVLGMGEAFF. CDR3 DNA sequence: TGCAGCGTTGTTCTCGGGATGGGTGAAGCTTTCTTT.

This chain uses TRBV15 with TRBJ1-6; no clear D gene. The CDR3 totals 14 residues. With 0 bases removed from V and 7 bases from J, the gap between germline ends came to 7 bases. CDR1 and CDR2 from the germline V gene are LNHNV and YYDKDF (reference sequence). CDR3 DNA sequence: TGTGCCACCAGCAGAGATGGCCCAAATTCACCCCTCCACTTT. Protein: CATSRDGPNSPLHF.

This chain links TRBV7-7 with TRBJ2-5; D might be TRBD1 (6 bases). Deletions cut 5 bases from V and 2 bases from J, with 12 bases between. The CDR3 totals 14 residues. Germline lookup yields CDR1 SSHAT and CDR2 FNYEAQ (reference sequence). In DNA, the CDR3 is TGTGCCAGCAGCGCCAAGGACAGACAAGAGACCCAGTACTTC. Translated, it gives CASSAKDRQETQYF.

The chain recombines TRBV5-1 with TRBJ1-1; D not resolved. Trimming shortened V by 4 bases and J by 1 base, and 8 bases separated the two germline ends. The CDR3 loop spans 13 amino acids. CDR1 is SGHRS and CDR2 is YFSETQ in the germline V gene. The CDR3 protein is CASSREGNTEAFF. The CDR3, as DNA: TGCGCCAGCAGCCGGGAGGGGAACACTGAAGCTTTCTTT.

The CDR3 DNA sequence: TGTGCCTGGAGTCGTGGACGGCTTTATGGCTACACCTTC. It translates to CAWSRGRLYGYTF. The rearrangement links TRBV30 to TRBJ1-2; D unresolved. Trimming shortened V by 2 bases and J by 5 bases, and 12 bases separated the two germline ends. The CDR3 covers 13 residues. CDR1 is GTSNPN and CDR2 is SVGIG in the germline V gene (reference sequence). The full variable domain, in which reference TRBV30 and TRBJ1-2 provide the parts outside the CDR3, is SQTIHQWPATLVQPVGSPLSLECTVEGTSNPNLYWYRQAAGRGLQLLFYSVGIGQISSEVPQNLSASRPQDRQFILSSKKLLLSDSGFYLCAWSRGRLYGYTFGSGTRLTVV.

This rearrangement joins TRBV7-3 to TRBJ2-4; perhaps D is TRBD1 or TRBD2 (6 bases each). Trimming removed 11 bases at V and 0 bases at J, with 20 bases between. The CDR3 totals 16 residues. Per the germline V gene, CDR1 is SGHTA and CDR2 is FQGTGA. Written as DNA, the CDR3 is TGTGCCCGTGAGGGCGGGACATCTGTAGCCAAAAACATTCAGTACTTC. Its protein is CAREGGTSVAKNIQYF. Full variable domain (outside the CDR3, taken from reference TRBV7-3 and TRBJ2-4): GAGVSQTPSNKVTEKGKYVELRCDPISGHTALYWYRQSLGQGPEFLIYFQGTGAADDSGLPNDRFFAVRPEGSVSTLKIQRTERGDSAVYLCAREGGTSVAKNIQYFGAGTRLSVL.

The genes are TRBV10-2 and TRBJ2-3; a possible D gene is TRBD1 (6 bases). Germline V lookup: CDR1 WSHSY, CDR2 SAAADI. The CDR3 runs 13 residues. The ends were cut back, 10 bases at V and 0 bases at J, with 11 bases in the middle. This CDR3 reads CATRGQSTDTQYF. CDR3 nucleotide sequence: TGCGCCACCCGCGGACAGAGCACAGATACGCAGTATTTT.

The chain links TRBV11-2 to TRBJ1-6; 9 bases map to TRBD1. This CDR3 comprises 16 residues. Looked up from germline, CDR1 is SGHAT and CDR2 is FQNNGV. V dropped 5 bases and J dropped 2; count of bases not matched to a gene: 4. CDR3 in DNA: TGTGCCAGCAGCCCACAGGGGGCGACCTATAATTCACCCCTCCACTTT. This codes for CASSPQGATYNSPLHF.

The J gene is TRBJ1-1, the V gene TRBV9, with 8 nucleotides matching TRBD1. Unmatched junction bases numbered 10, after V lost 4 bases and J lost 5 bases. The CDR3 length is 15 residues. Germline V gives CDR1 SGDLS, CDR2 YYNGEE. CDR3 in amino acids: CASSPQGRGLTEAFF. The CDR3 DNA reads TGTGCCAGCAGCCCCCAGGGCAGGGGGCTTACTGAAGCTTTCTTT.

The chain joins TRBV7-2 to TRBJ2-5; no reliable D call. Germline CDR1 reads SGHTA; CDR2 reads FQGNSA. V was clipped by 1 base and J by 5 bases, with 8 bases between them. This CDR3 spans 13 amino acids. CDR3 coding DNA: TGTGCCAGCAGCTTAGTGCAGAGGGAGACCCAGTACTTC. The encoded protein is CASSLVQRETQYF.

The chain has TRBV6-5 and TRBJ2-7; TRBD2 matches at 8 bases. Looked up from germline, CDR1 is MNHEY and CDR2 is SVGAGI. V was clipped by 5 bases and J by 11 bases; unmatched bases: 11. CDR3 length: 13 amino acids. DNA for the CDR3: TGTGCCAGCAGTCTCGGGGGGGGGCCAAGCAAGTACTTC. Translating it yields CASSLGGGPSKYF.